These 25 T cell receptor beta chains share one sample of origin, sequenced in a study of blood T cell repertoires in COVID-19 (dated by TCRdb to about 2020). Library creation used the immunoSEQ multiplex PCR assay. Held by TCRdb, this immuneACCESS table contains in-frame sequences only and omits some clones. Under half of the omission traces to an unresolved V gene where checked; the cause of the rest is unknown. The sample table contains about 150,000 clones; only one count was recorded for about 85% of them. In total, the top ten clones hold under 0.8% of the sample. Sequenced: peripheral blood. These receptors were obtained from a man in his sixties with COVID-19, enrolled during active disease.

The chain recombines TRBV19 with TRBJ2-1; TRBD1 matches at 7 bases. V lost 4 bases, J lost 6 bases, and 3 bases stayed unmatched. This CDR3 spans 13 amino acids. Germline V gene data show CDR1 as LNHDA and CDR2 as SQIVND (reference sequence). CDR3 in DNA: TGTGCCAGTAGTAAAGGGACAGTCAATGAGCAGTTCTTC. This encodes CASSKGTVNEQFF.

V usage is TRBV9 and J usage is TRBJ2-7; 8 bases line up with TRBD1. Germline CDR1 reads SGDLS; CDR2 reads YYNGEE. The J segment lost 6 bases and the V segment lost 4 bases, leaving 12 bases of the junction unmatched. The CDR3 covers 15 residues. Here the CDR3 reads CASSTMGAGTGEQYF. The CDR3 region has the DNA TGTGCCAGCAGCACCATGGGGGCAGGGACAGGCGAGCAGTACTTC. The entire variable domain, with the rest obtained from reference TRBV9 and TRBJ2-7, is as follows: DSGVTQTPKHLITATGQRVTLRCSPRSGDLSVYWYQQSLDQGLQFLIQYYNGEERAKGNILERFSAQQFPDLHSELNLSSLELGDSALYFCASSTMGAGTGEQYFGPGTRLTVT.

This sequence joins TRBV5-4 and TRBJ1-4; TRBD1 aligns across 8 bases. CDR3 length: 14 residues. The trim removed 3 bases at V and 6 bases at J, leaving 4 bases unmatched. Germline assignment: CDR1 SGHNT and CDR2 YYREEE (reference sequence). The CDR3 nucleotides are TGTGCCAGCAGCTCGGGACAGGTTGATGAAAAACTGTTTTTT. Amino acids: CASSSGQVDEKLFF.

The gene calls are TRBV6-5 and TRBJ1-6; D gene unclear. This CDR3 has 14 amino acids. Germline CDR1 is MNHEY and CDR2 is SVGAGI. V shed 7 bases and J shed 9 bases, with 16 bases lying between them. The DNA of the CDR3 is TGTGCCAGCACCCCCGCCGGGGTAGGTTCACCCCTCCACTTT. This sequence encodes CASTPAGVGSPLHF.

The chain is built from TRBV6-2 or TRBV6-3 and TRBJ1-1; a possible D gene is TRBD1 (5 bases). With 6 bases removed from V and 4 bases from J, the gap between germline ends came to 18 bases. Per germline, CDR1 MNHEY and CDR2 SVGEGT. The CDR3 loop spans 15 amino acids. The CDR3 loop is CASSDLRAGGTEAFF. DNA for the CDR3: TGTGCCAGCAGCGACTTAAGGGCCGGGGGCACTGAAGCTTTCTTT.

V usage is TRBV10-3 and J usage is TRBJ2-7; 7 bases map to TRBD1. The CDR3 is 12 residues long. V lost 7 bases to trimming and J lost 3 bases; unmatched junction nucleotides: 3. The germline CDR1 and CDR2 sequences are ENHRY and SYGVKD. The CDR3 coding sequence is TGTGCCATCAAGGGGACAGACTACGAGCAGTACTTC. Translating it yields CAIKGTDYEQYF.

This clone was found a few times. V and J are TRBV24-1 and TRBJ1-5; TRBD1 aligns across 9 bases. CDR1 and CDR2 from the germline V gene are KGHDR and SFDVKD. V lost 12 bases and J lost 6; bases outside the gene matches: 11. The CDR3 extends over 14 amino acids. The CDR3 nucleotides are TGTGCCCCGAACCGTACAGGGGGCCTTCAGCCCCAGCATTTT. It is translated as CAPNRTGGLQPQHF.

The CDR3 loop is CATNSDRDYEQYF. CDR3 DNA sequence: TGTGCCACCAATTCGGACAGGGACTACGAGCAGTACTTC. This rearrangement joins TRBV6-5 to TRBJ2-7; 8 bases are shared with TRBD1. This CDR3 comprises 13 residues. Unmatched junction bases numbered 8, after V lost 10 bases and J lost 3 bases. Germline CDR1 reads MNHEY; CDR2 reads SVGAGI.

This clone was counted once. The chain is built from TRBV6-6 and TRBJ2-5, with 7 positions matching TRBD1. Unmatched junction bases numbered 8, after V lost 5 bases and J lost 2 bases. The CDR3 extends over 15 amino acids. Per germline, CDR1 MNHNY and CDR2 SVGAGI (reference sequence). In DNA form, the CDR3 reads TGTGCCAGCAGTCGACAGGGTTTGGGGCAAGAGACCCAGTACTTC. Its protein product is CASSRQGLGQETQYF.

The chain employs TRBV20-1 and TRBJ1-2, with D uncertain. The V gene lost 4 bases and the J gene lost 6 bases, with 9 bases spanning the gap. The germline gives CDR1 DFQATT, CDR2 SNEGSKA (reference sequence). The CDR3 spans 11 residues. In DNA, the CDR3 is TGCAGTGCTAAATTGCGTGATGGCTACACCTTC. Translated: CSAKLRDGYTF.

The DNA for the CDR3 is TGTGCCAGCTCAAGGGACAGGGATTCACCCCTCCACTTT. It codes for CASSRDRDSPLHF. The V and J genes are TRBV18 and TRBJ1-6; 9 positions match TRBD1. CDR1 KGHSH and CDR2 LQKENI come from the germline V gene. This CDR3 is 13 amino acids long. V was pared by 5 bases and J by 8 bases, with 1 base of the junction left unmatched.

This clone came up a few times. The gene calls are TRBV2 and TRBJ1-1; a weak D match, TRBD1 (6 bases). Germline V CDR1 and CDR2: SNHLY, FYNNEI. V dropped 8 bases and J dropped 1 base, with 8 bases sitting between them. The CDR3 has 12 residues. This CDR3 reads CASGTKNTEAFF. The CDR3 bases are TGTGCCAGCGGGACAAAGAACACTGAAGCTTTCTTT.

The chain employs TRBV21-1 and TRBJ1-1; TRBD1, the table's D call, lacks a check against the DNA. TRBV21-1 is a pseudogene segment. This CDR3 spans 17 amino acids. CDR3 coding DNA: TGTGCCAGCAGCAACATGGGGACAGGAGCCGAGAAAACTGAAGCTTTCTTT. It codes for CASSNMGTGAEKTEAFF.

This chain links TRBV6-5 with TRBJ1-5; the match to TRBD1 covers 10 bases. The CDR3 contains 14 residues. The trim removed 9 bases at V and 7 bases at J, leaving 9 bases unmatched. CDR1 and CDR2 from the germline V gene are MNHEY and SVGAGI. This chain's CDR3 is CASRTGGFWQPQHF. CDR3 DNA: TGTGCCAGTCGGACAGGGGGTTTCTGGCAGCCCCAGCATTTT.

The chain combines TRBV19 with TRBJ2-4, with D uncertain. CDR3 length equals 14 residues. The germline V gene encodes CDR1 LNHDA and CDR2 SQIVND (reference sequence). V gave up 3 bases and J gave up 0 bases, with 6 bases separating them. The chain's CDR3 is CASSISLAKNIQYF. In DNA form, the CDR3 reads TGTGCCAGTAGTATTTCCCTAGCCAAAAACATTCAGTACTTC.

The gene calls are TRBV14 and TRBJ2-4; maybe TRBD1 (5 bases). The germline V gene has CDR1 SGHDN and CDR2 FVKESK. The CDR3 length is 15 residues. The V gene lost 10 bases and the J gene lost 1 base, with 17 bases spanning the gap. DNA of the CDR3: TGTGCCACAATCAGGGAAGGATGGGCCAAAAACATTCAGTACTTC. It is translated as CATIREGWAKNIQYF.

The table lists this clone with a count of one. The gene calls are TRBV2 and TRBJ2-3, with 10 bases aligning to TRBD2. Germline CDR1 and CDR2: SNHLY and FYNNEI. After removal of 6 bases from V and 2 bases from J, the junction contained 5 bases not matched to a gene. The CDR3 extends over 15 amino acids. The CDR3 region is CASRMTSGFTDTQYF. Here the CDR3 DNA reads TGTGCCAGCAGGATGACTAGCGGGTTCACAGATACGCAGTATTTT.

The V gene is TRBV4-2, the J gene TRBJ2-1, with D hard to call. V was pared by 2 bases and J by 9 bases, with 8 bases between. This CDR3 is built from 12 residues. The germline CDR1 and CDR2 sequences are LGHNA and YNFKEQ. CDR3: CASSQPTSEQFF. The CDR3 DNA reads as TGTGCCAGCAGCCAACCTACCTCTGAGCAGTTCTTC.

This chain's CDR3 is CASSLVQVYNQPQHF. For the CDR3, the DNA is TGTGCCAGCAGCTTAGTTCAGGTCTATAATCAGCCCCAGCATTTT. V usage is TRBV7-4 and J usage is TRBJ1-5; D not certain. Trimming removed 1 base from V and 4 bases from J, with 11 bases in between. The germline V gene has CDR1 SGHVT and CDR2 SQSDAQ. The CDR3 is made up of 15 amino acids.

The chain couples TRBV25-1 to TRBJ1-6, with a possible D match to TRBD1 (6 bases). The germline gives CDR1 MGHDK, CDR2 SYGVNS. CDR3 length equals 15 residues. V dropped 3 bases and J dropped 3 bases, with 9 bases sitting between them. The CDR3 spells CASSDRQVYNSPLHF. The CDR3 bases are TGTGCCAGCAGTGACCGACAGGTCTATAATTCACCCCTCCACTTT.

V usage is TRBV5-1 and J usage is TRBJ2-7; 9 nucleotides match TRBD1. CDR1 SGHRS and CDR2 YFSETQ come from the germline V gene. CDR3 length equals 14 residues. V lost 2 bases and J lost 3; bases outside the gene matches: 3. The CDR3 loop reads CASSLDRGFYEQYF. In nucleotides, the CDR3 is TGCGCCAGCAGCTTAGACAGGGGGTTCTACGAGCAGTACTTC.

This rearrangement joins TRBV7-2 to TRBJ2-7; TRBD1 matches at 10 bases. CDR1 and CDR2 from the germline V gene are SGHTA and FQGNSA. V gave up 6 bases and J gave up 1 base; unmatched junction bases: 6. The CDR3 has 15 amino acids. CDR3 in amino acids: CASRDPGQGSYEQYF. As DNA, the CDR3 is TGTGCCAGCAGGGACCCGGGACAGGGGTCCTACGAGCAGTACTTC.

The rearrangement links TRBV11-1 to TRBJ2-1, with a tentative D call TRBD1 (5 bases). Germline V gene sequence: CDR1 SGHAT, CDR2 FQDESV (reference sequence). The V gene lost 6 bases and the J gene lost 14 bases, with 14 bases spanning the gap. The CDR3 extends over 11 amino acids. The CDR3 nucleotides read TGTGCCAGCAGGAAGACAGCAGGGAAGTTCTTC. As protein: CASRKTAGKFF.

The chain recombines TRBV7-3 with TRBJ2-1, with D maybe TRBD1 (6 bases). The CDR3 length is 14 residues. Trimming took off 1 base at V and 9 bases at J, with 13 bases between the two ends. Germline V gene lookup returns CDR1 SGHTA and CDR2 FQGTGA. CDR3 residues: CASSLNPQGTEQFF. In DNA, the CDR3 is TGTGCCAGCAGCTTAAATCCACAGGGCACTGAGCAGTTCTTC. Supplemented by reference TRBV7-3 and TRBJ2-1, the full variable domain reads GAGVSQTPSNKVTEKGKYVELRCDPISGHTALYWYRQSLGQGPEFLIYFQGTGAADDSGLPNDRFFAVRPEGSVSTLKIQRTERGDSAVYLCASSLNPQGTEQFFGPGTRLTVL.

This chain uses TRBV27 with TRBJ2-2, with 10 bases lining up with TRBD1. This CDR3 comprises 18 residues. The germline V gene has CDR1 MNHEY and CDR2 SMNVEV (reference sequence). J was trimmed by 0 bases and V by 4 bases; bases with no gene match: 8. CDR3 coding DNA: TGTGCCAGCAGTTACCGGGACAGGGGAGTTTCGAACACCGGGGAGCTGTTTTTT. Translation gives CASSYRDRGVSNTGELFF.